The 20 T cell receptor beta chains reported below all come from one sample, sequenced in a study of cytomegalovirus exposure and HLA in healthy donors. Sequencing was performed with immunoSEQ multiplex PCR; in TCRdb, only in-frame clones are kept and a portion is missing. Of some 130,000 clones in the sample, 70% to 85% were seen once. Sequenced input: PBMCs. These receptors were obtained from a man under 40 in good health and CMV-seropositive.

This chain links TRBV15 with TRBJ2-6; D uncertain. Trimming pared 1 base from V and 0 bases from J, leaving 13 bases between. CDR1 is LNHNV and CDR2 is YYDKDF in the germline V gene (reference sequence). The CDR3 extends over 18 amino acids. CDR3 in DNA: TGTGCCACCAGCAGAGGTCCGCCGCGTAGCTCTGGGGCCAACGTCCTGACTTTC. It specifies CATSRGPPRSSGANVLTF. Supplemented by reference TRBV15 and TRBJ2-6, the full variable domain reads DAMVIQNPRYQVTQFGKPVTLSCSQTLNHNVMYWYQQKSSQAPKLLFHYYDKDFNNEADTPDNFQSRRPNTSFCFLDIRSPGLGDTAMYLCATSRGPPRSSGANVLTFGAGSRLTVL.

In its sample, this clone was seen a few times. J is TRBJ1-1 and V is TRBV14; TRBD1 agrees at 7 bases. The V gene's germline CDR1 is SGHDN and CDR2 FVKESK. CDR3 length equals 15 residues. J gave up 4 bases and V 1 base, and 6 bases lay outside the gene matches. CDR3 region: CASSQVRGQSTEAFF. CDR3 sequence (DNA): TGTGCCAGCAGCCAAGTAAGGGGGCAGAGCACTGAAGCTTTCTTT.

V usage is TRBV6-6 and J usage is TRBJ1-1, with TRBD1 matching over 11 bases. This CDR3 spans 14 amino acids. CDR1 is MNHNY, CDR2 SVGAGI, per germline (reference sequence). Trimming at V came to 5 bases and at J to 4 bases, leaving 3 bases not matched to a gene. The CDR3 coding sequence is TGTGCCAGCAGTAAGGGACAGGGGGTCACTGAAGCTTTCTTT. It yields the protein CASSKGQGVTEAFF.

The CDR3 spells CAVGHAGGNNEQFF. The CDR3 bases are TGTGCCGTTGGACACGCAGGGGGTAACAATGAGCAGTTCTTC. This chain connects TRBV7-9 to TRBJ2-1; TRBD1 aligns across 7 bases. The CDR3 has 14 amino acids. The germline gives CDR1 SEHNR, CDR2 FQNEAQ (reference sequence). With 11 bases clipped from V and 5 bases from J, the junction kept 12 bases outside the gene matches.

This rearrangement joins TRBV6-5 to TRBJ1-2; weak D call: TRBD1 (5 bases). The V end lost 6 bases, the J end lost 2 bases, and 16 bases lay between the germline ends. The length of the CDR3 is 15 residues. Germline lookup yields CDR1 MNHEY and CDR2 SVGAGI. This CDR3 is CASSPWGHSNYGYTF. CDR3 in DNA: TGTGCCAGCAGCCCATGGGGCCACTCGAACTATGGCTACACCTTC.

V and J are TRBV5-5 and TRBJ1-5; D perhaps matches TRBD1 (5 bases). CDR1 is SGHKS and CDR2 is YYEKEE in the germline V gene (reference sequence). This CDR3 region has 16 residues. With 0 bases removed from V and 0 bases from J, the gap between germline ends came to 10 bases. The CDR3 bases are TGTGCCAGCAGCTTGGGGACAAACCTTAGCAATCAGCCCCAGCATTTT. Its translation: CASSLGTNLSNQPQHF. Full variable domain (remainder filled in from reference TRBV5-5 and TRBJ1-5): DAGVTQSPTHLIKTRGQQVTLRCSPISGHKSVSWYQQVLGQGPQFIFQYYEKEERGRGNFPDRFSARQFPNYSSELNVNALLLGDSALYLCASSLGTNLSNQPQHFGDGTRLSIL.

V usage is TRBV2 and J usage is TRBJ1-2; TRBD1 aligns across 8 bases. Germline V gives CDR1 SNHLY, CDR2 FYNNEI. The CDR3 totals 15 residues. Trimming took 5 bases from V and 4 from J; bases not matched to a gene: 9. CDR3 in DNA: TGTGCCAGCAGTCCGCCAAAAGACAGGGGCTATGGCTACACCTTC. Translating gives CASSPPKDRGYGYTF.

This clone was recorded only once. In nucleotides, the CDR3 is TGCGCCAGCGGAGAAGGGGACTATGGCTACACCTTC. Translation gives CASGEGDYGYTF. The V gene is TRBV5-1, the J gene TRBJ1-2, with a tentative D call TRBD1 (5 bases). The CDR3 runs to 12 residues. CDR1 is SGHRS, CDR2 YFSETQ, per germline. Trimming removed 7 bases at V and 3 bases at J, with 10 bases between.

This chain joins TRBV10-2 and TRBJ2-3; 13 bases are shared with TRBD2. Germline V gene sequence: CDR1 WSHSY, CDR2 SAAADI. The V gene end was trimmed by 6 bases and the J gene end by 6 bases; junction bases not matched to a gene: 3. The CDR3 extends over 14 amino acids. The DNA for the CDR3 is TGCGCCAGCAGGACTAGCGGGAGGATGGATACGCAGTATTTT. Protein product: CASRTSGRMDTQYF.

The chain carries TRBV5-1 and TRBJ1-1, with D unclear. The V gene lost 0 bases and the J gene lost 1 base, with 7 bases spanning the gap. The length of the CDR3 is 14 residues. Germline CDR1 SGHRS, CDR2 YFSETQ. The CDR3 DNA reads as TGCGCCAGCAGCTTGGCGGGAACGAACACTGAAGCTTTCTTT. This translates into CASSLAGTNTEAFF.

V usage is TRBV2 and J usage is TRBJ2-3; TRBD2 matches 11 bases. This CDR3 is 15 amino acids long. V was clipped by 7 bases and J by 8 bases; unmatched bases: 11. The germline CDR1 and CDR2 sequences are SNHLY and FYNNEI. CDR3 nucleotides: TGTGCCAGCAAGGTAGCGGGAGGGTGGGTCGCTACGCAGTATTTT. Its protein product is CASKVAGGWVATQYF.

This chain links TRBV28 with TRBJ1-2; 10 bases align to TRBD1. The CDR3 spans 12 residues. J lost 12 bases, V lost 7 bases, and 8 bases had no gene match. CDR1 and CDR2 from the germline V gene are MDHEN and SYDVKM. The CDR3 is CASTGQGVDHTF. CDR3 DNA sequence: TGTGCCAGCACCGGACAGGGGGTAGATCACACCTTC.

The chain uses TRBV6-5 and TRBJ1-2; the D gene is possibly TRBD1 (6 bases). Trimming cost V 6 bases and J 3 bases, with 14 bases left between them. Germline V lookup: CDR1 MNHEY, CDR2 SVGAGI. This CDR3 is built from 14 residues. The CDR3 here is CASSQGTHYYGYTF. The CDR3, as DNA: TGTGCCAGCAGCCAGGGGACCCATTACTATGGCTACACCTTC.

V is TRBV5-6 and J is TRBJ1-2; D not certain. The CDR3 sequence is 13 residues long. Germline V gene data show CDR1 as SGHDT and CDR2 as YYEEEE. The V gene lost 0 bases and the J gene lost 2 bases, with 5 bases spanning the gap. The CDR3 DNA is TGTGCCAGCAGCTTGGACGGGAACTATGGCTACACCTTC. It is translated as CASSLDGNYGYTF.

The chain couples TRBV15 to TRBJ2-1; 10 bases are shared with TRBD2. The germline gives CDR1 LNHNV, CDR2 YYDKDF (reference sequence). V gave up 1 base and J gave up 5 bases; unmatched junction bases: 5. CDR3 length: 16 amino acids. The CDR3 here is CATSRALAGTNNEQFF. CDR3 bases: TGTGCCACCAGCAGAGCACTAGCGGGAACCAACAATGAGCAGTTCTTC.

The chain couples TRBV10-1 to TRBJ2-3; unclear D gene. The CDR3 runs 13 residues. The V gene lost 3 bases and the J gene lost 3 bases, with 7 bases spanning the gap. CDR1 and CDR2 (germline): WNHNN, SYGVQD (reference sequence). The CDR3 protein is CASSDPQTDTQYF. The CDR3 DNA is TGCGCCAGCAGTGACCCGCAGACAGATACGCAGTATTTT.

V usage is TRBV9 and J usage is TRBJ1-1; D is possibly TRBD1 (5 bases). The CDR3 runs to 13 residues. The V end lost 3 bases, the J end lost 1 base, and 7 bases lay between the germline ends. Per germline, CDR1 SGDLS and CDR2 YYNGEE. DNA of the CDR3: TGTGCCAGCAGCGGCGGGGGGAACACTGAAGCTTTCTTT. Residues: CASSGGGNTEAFF. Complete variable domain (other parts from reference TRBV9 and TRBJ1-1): DSGVTQTPKHLITATGQRVTLRCSPRSGDLSVYWYQQSLDQGLQFLIQYYNGEERAKGNILERFSAQQFPDLHSELNLSSLELGDSALYFCASSGGGNTEAFFGQGTRLTVV.

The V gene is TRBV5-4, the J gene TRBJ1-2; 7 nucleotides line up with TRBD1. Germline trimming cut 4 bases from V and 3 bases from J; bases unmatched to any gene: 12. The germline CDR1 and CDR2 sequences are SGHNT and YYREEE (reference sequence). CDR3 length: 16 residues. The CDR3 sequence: CASSGVPRTGHYGYTF. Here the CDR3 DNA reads TGTGCCAGCAGCGGTGTGCCCCGGACAGGCCACTATGGCTACACCTTC.

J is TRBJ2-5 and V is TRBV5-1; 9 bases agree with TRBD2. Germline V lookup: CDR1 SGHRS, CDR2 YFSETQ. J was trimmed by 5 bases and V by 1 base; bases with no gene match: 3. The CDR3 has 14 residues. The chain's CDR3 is CASSLLAGLETQYF. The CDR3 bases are TGCGCCAGCAGCTTGCTAGCGGGGTTGGAGACCCAGTACTTC.

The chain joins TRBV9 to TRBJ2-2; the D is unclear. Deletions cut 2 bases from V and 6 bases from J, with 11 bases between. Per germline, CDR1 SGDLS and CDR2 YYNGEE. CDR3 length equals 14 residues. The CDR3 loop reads CASSVLGSSGELFF. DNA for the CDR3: TGTGCCAGCAGCGTCTTGGGCAGTTCCGGGGAGCTGTTTTTT.